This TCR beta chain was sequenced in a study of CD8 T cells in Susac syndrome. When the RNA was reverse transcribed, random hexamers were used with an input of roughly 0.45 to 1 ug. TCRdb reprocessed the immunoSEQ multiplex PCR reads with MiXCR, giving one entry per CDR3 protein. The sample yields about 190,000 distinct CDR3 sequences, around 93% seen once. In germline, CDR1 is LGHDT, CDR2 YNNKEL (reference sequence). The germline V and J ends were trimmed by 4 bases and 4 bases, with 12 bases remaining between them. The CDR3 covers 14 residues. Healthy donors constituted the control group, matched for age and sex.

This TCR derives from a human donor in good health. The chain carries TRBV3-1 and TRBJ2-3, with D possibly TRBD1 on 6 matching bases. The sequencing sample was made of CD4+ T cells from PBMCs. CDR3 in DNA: TGTGCCAGCAGCCCCACCCACAGGGCAGATACGCAGTATTTT. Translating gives CASSPTHRADTQYF.